Described below is a single TCR beta chain sequence and its context. The antigen is not known. Germline is not matched at one junction end, which may reflect a read error. The entry originates in a study of tumor-infiltrating lymphocytes in primary liver carcinoma. Study results and caveats: Compared with tumor region pairs, tumor-adjacent and tumor-blood pairs overlapped less. Tumor specimens were characterized by a significantly higher top-250-clone fraction than blood (p = 0.039).

Germline CDR1 SGHAT, CDR2 FQDESV (reference sequence). The CDR3 length is 14 residues. Bulk tissue was left unsorted, and RNA and DNA were co-extracted from about 21-30 mg of it. A constant-region primer primed TCR beta cDNA synthesis from roughly 520 ng of total RNA. Generation of the TCR beta libraries relied on three nested multiplex PCR rounds using slightly modified ARM-PCR. The opening two PCR rounds, about 10 cycles each, paired TRBV1-TRBV30 forward primers with a C-beta reverse primer. One entry per CDR3 protein results from TCRdb running MiXCR on the multiplex PCR reads. The sample shows some 46,000 distinct CDR3 sequences, roughly 75% of them seen only once.

Sequenced material: tumor-adjacent normal liver tissue. The receptor was derived from a woman aged 30 to 39 with primary liver carcinoma and hepatitis B virus infection. The genes are TRBV11-1 and TRBJ2-7; the D gene is possibly TRBD2 (5 bases). The CDR3 reads CGSSLATASYEQYF. The CDR3 nucleotides read TGTGGCAGCAGTTTAGCGACGGCCTCATACGAGCAGTACTTC. The complete variable domain, with remaining parts taken from reference TRBV11-1 and TRBJ2-7, reads EAEVAQSPRYKITEKSQAVAFWCDPISGHATLYWYRQILGQGPELLVQFQDESVVDDSQLPKDRFSAERLKGVDSTLKIQPAELGDSAMYLCGSSLATASYEQYFGPGTRLTVT.